This TCR beta chain was recorded in a study of blood T cell repertoires in COVID-19. Whole-study context: COVID-19 samples, acute and convalescent, were from the United States, Italy and Spain. PBMCs, B-cell-depleted T cells, or T cells were the source of the cDNA or gDNA that made up the material.

This CDR3 has 15 amino acids. With 0 bases removed from V and 0 bases from J, the gap between germline ends came to 7 bases. The germline gives CDR1 SGDLS, CDR2 YYNGEE. As handled by the study authors: How many nucleated cells were present was estimated from reference gene primer amplification. This table comes from immunoSEQ multiplex PCR, and its TCRdb copy is limited to in-frame clones, with some not included. The V and J calls and the clone size are those of that table, but D and trimming were determined from the DNA. The sample includes 77,000 or so clones, approximately 79% of them seen just once.

This sequence was found in a human donor with acute or convalescent COVID-19. The donor label of this sample is uncertain. This chain joins TRBV9 and TRBJ1-5; D is undetermined. The sequenced sample was peripheral blood. CDR3 DNA sequence: TGTGCCAGCAGCGTAGAGCCTTATAGCAATCAGCCCCAGCATTTT. This sequence encodes CASSVEPYSNQPQHF.